The 22 T cell receptor beta chains presented below share a single source sample, sequenced in a study of CD8 T cells in Susac syndrome. It was with random hexamers that roughly 0.5 to 1 ug RNA was reverse transcribed. One entry per CDR3 protein, called by TCRdb with MiXCR from the immunoSEQ multiplex PCR reads. The sample includes fewer than 350,000 distinct CDR3 sequences, 90% to 95% of them seen just once. Material for sequencing was CD4+ T cells from PBMCs. The receptor set was obtained from a human donor with multiple sclerosis.

The V call is TRBV30, the J call TRBJ1-2, with unresolved D. CDR3 length: 17 residues. Germline V gene sequence: CDR1 GTSNPN, CDR2 SVGIG (reference sequence). The V gene lost 0 bases and the J gene lost 0 bases, with 17 bases spanning the gap. CDR3 coding DNA: TGTGCCTGGAGTGTACGTAGCCAGTGGTCATCTAACTATGGCTACACCTTC. Its translation is CAWSVRSQWSSNYGYTF.

The rearrangement uses TRBV6-2 or TRBV6-3 and TRBJ2-7; D may be TRBD1 (6 bases). Germline V CDR1 and CDR2: MNHEY, SVGEGT. This CDR3 is built from 19 residues. V lost 6 bases and J lost 0, with 27 bases in between. CDR3 nucleotide sequence: TGTGCCAGCAGCTTACCTCGCCTCGGGACACTCCAGCTCTCCTACGAGCAGTACTTC. Residues: CASSLPRLGTLQLSYEQYF.

CDR3 region: CASRTSGGGTGELFF. CDR3 DNA sequence: TGCGCCAGCAGGACTAGCGGGGGGGGCACCGGGGAGCTGTTTTTT. The genes are TRBV10-2 and TRBJ2-2; TRBD2 aligns across 14 bases. Trimming took 6 bases from V and 4 from J; bases not matched to a gene: 1. Germline loops: CDR1 WSHSY, CDR2 SAAADI. The CDR3 totals 15 residues.

J is TRBJ2-1 and V is TRBV7-3; D is possibly TRBD2 (6 bases). Trimming left V 5 bases short and J 10 bases short, with 15 bases between. Looked up from germline, CDR1 is SGHTA and CDR2 is FQGTGA. The CDR3 covers 13 residues. The CDR3 DNA is TGTGCCAGCAGCCCGGGACTGGGGCGGGAGCAGTTCTTC. Translating it yields CASSPGLGREQFF. Complete variable domain (other parts from reference TRBV7-3 and TRBJ2-1): GAGVSQTPSNKVTEKGKYVELRCDPISGHTALYWYRQSLGQGPEFLIYFQGTGAADDSGLPNDRFFAVRPEGSVSTLKIQRTERGDSAVYLCASSPGLGREQFFGPGTRLTVL.

The chain combines TRBV15 with TRBJ2-3, with 7 bases lining up with TRBD2. V shed 5 bases and J 7 bases; nucleotides not matched to a gene: 12. There are 15 residues in the CDR3. The V gene's germline CDR1 is LNHNV and CDR2 YYDKDF (reference sequence). The CDR3 nucleotides read TGTGCCACCAGCCCCCGGGACTACACTCGGAATACGCAGTATTTT. Amino acid sequence: CATSPRDYTRNTQYF.

V is TRBV6-5 and J is TRBJ2-5; TRBD2 aligns across 11 bases. The germline CDR1 and CDR2 sequences are MNHEY and SVGAGI. Trimming took 2 bases from V and 2 from J; bases not matched to a gene: 7. The CDR3 spans 17 residues. CDR3 protein: CASSYLAGGSSQETQYF. The CDR3, as DNA: TGTGCCAGCAGTTACCTAGCGGGAGGTTCCTCTCAAGAGACCCAGTACTTC.

V gene TRBV7-9 combines with J gene TRBJ2-5; TRBD2 aligns across 11 bases. The CDR3 loop spans 15 amino acids. V gave up 5 bases and J gave up 3 bases; unmatched junction bases: 5. Germline V gene data show CDR1 as SEHNR and CDR2 as FQNEAQ (reference sequence). The CDR3 coding sequence is TGTGCCAGCAGCCCCCGACTAGCGGGGAAAGAGACCCAGTACTTC. Amino acids: CASSPRLAGKETQYF.

The chain has TRBV15 and TRBJ2-1, with 11 nucleotides matching TRBD2. V gave up 0 bases and J gave up 10 bases; unmatched junction bases: 17. The CDR3 sequence is 19 residues long. The germline CDR1 and CDR2 sequences are LNHNV and YYDKDF (reference sequence). The DNA of the CDR3 is TGTGCCACCAGCAGAGATCTCCTAGCGGGAGGACTTCGCGTTGGAGAGCAGTTCTTC. Its translation: CATSRDLLAGGLRVGEQFF.

This chain uses TRBV5-1 with TRBJ1-2, with D tentatively TRBD1 (5 bases). The germline CDR1 and CDR2 sequences are SGHRS and YFSETQ. The CDR3 extends over 14 amino acids. V lost 2 bases and J 7 bases, leaving 15 bases between the germline ends. CDR3 residues: CASSFRGTETGYTF. CDR3 sequence (DNA): TGCGCCAGCAGCTTCCGAGGGACGGAGACTGGCTACACCTTC. Full variable domain (remainder filled in from reference TRBV5-1 and TRBJ1-2): KAGVTQTPRYLIKTRGQQVTLSCSPISGHRSVSWYQQTPGQGLQFLFEYFSETQRNKGNFPGRFSGRQFSNSRSEMNVSTLELGDSALYLCASSFRGTETGYTFGSGTRLTVV.

This chain connects TRBV19 to TRBJ1-2; 8 nucleotides match TRBD1. The CDR3 is 14 amino acids. The J segment lost 4 bases and the V segment lost 5 bases, leaving 6 bases of the junction unmatched. Germline V gene lookup returns CDR1 LNHDA and CDR2 SQIVND (reference sequence). CDR3 sequence reads: CASSGQGAVYGYTF. In DNA form, the CDR3 reads TGTGCCAGTAGTGGCCAGGGGGCGGTCTATGGCTACACCTTC.

DNA for the CDR3: TGTGCCTGGAGAGATTTTACCGATAATTCACCCCTCCACTTT. As protein: CAWRDFTDNSPLHF. This chain links TRBV30 with TRBJ1-6; D remains ambiguous. The V end lost 3 bases, the J end lost 5 bases, and 11 bases lay between the germline ends. The CDR3 extends over 14 amino acids. The germline V gene encodes CDR1 GTSNPN and CDR2 SVGIG (reference sequence).

The rearrangement joins TRBV7-3 to TRBJ2-1, with 7 bases lining up with TRBD2. Germline assignment: CDR1 SGHTA and CDR2 FQGTGA. V gave up 5 bases and J gave up 2 bases; unmatched junction bases: 9. This CDR3 is built from 16 residues. The CDR3 DNA reads as TGTGCCAGCAGCCGTCAGGGAGGGAGTCCCTACAATGAGCAGTTCTTC. Its protein product is CASSRQGGSPYNEQFF.

The rearrangement joins TRBV6-2 or TRBV6-3 to TRBJ2-1; no clear D gene. V was trimmed by 3 bases and J by 10 bases, leaving 16 bases between them. The CDR3 contains 14 residues. From germline, CDR1 is MNHEY and CDR2 SVGEGT. CDR3 nucleotides: TGTGCCAGCAGTTATCAGTTCCCAGGATGGGAGCAGTTCTTC. This sequence encodes CASSYQFPGWEQFF.

The chain joins TRBV7-8 to TRBJ2-7; TRBD1 aligns across 10 bases. Germline V gives CDR1 SGHVS, CDR2 FQNEAQ. V was clipped by 0 bases and J by 2 bases; unmatched bases: 13. The length of the CDR3 is 19 residues. The CDR3 region has the DNA TGTGCCAGCAGCTTAGCGGGGGACAGGGGTAGATTTATGCCCTACGAGCAGTACTTC. This encodes CASSLAGDRGRFMPYEQYF.

The rearrangement joins TRBV6-2 or TRBV6-3 to TRBJ1-5; D remains unclear. Germline values: CDR1 MNHEY, CDR2 SVGEGT. CDR3 length: 12 residues. Trimming removed 2 bases from V and 11 bases from J, with 10 bases in between. Written as DNA, the CDR3 is TGTGCCAGCAGTTACGTACGGTCAGCCCAGCATTTT. The encoded protein is CASSYVRSAQHF.

The chain carries TRBV5-1 and TRBJ2-5, with D possibly being TRBD1 or TRBD2 (6 bases each). V was cut by 4 bases and J by 1 base, with 17 bases left in between. The CDR3 spans 16 residues. Germline lookup yields CDR1 SGHRS and CDR2 YFSETQ. The CDR3 loop is CASSRQGTGFQETQYF. CDR3 coding DNA: TGCGCCAGCAGCCGCCAGGGGACTGGCTTCCAAGAGACCCAGTACTTC.

This chain uses TRBV29-1 with TRBJ2-6, with D perhaps matching TRBD1 or TRBD2 (5 bases each). This CDR3 region has 15 residues. V shed 4 bases and J shed 0 bases, with 10 bases lying between them. Germline values: CDR1 SQVTM, CDR2 ANQGSEA. The CDR3 protein is CSVGDVDSGANVLTF. In DNA form, the CDR3 reads TGCAGCGTTGGGGACGTCGACTCTGGGGCCAACGTCCTGACTTTC.

This rearrangement joins TRBV11-2 to TRBJ1-5; D remains ambiguous. V was clipped by 2 bases and J by 5 bases, with 7 bases between them. The CDR3 loop spans 13 amino acids. CDR1 and CDR2 from the germline V gene are SGHAT and FQNNGV. CDR3 amino acids: CASSLLGDQPQHF. The CDR3 nucleotides read TGTGCCAGCAGCTTATTAGGCGATCAGCCCCAGCATTTT.

The chain combines TRBV30 with TRBJ1-5; tentative D call: TRBD1 (5 bases). Germline lookup yields CDR1 GTSNPN and CDR2 SVGIG (reference sequence). The germline V and J ends were trimmed by 0 bases and 7 bases, with 13 bases remaining between them. This CDR3 is built from 14 residues. The CDR3 protein is CAWSVMGNRQPQHF. The CDR3, as DNA: TGTGCCTGGAGTGTTATGGGGAACAGGCAGCCCCAGCATTTT.

CDR3 DNA: TGTGCCAGCACCCCGGGACAGGGTAGGCGCAATGAGCAGTTCTTC. Protein: CASTPGQGRRNEQFF. The V and J genes are TRBV6-6 and TRBJ2-1; TRBD1 matches 9 bases. The J segment lost 6 bases and the V segment lost 7 bases, leaving 10 bases of the junction unmatched. The CDR3 sequence is 15 residues long. From germline, CDR1 is MNHNY and CDR2 SVGAGI (reference sequence).

This sequence joins TRBV2 and TRBJ1-2, with unresolved D. The CDR3 covers 15 residues. Trimming took 6 bases from V and 4 from J, leaving 18 bases between them. From germline, CDR1 is SNHLY and CDR2 FYNNEI. The CDR3 sequence is CASRNRRAEGYGYTF. In DNA, the CDR3 is TGTGCCAGCAGGAATAGACGGGCGGAGGGCTATGGCTACACCTTC.

The chain is built from TRBV6-5 and TRBJ1-1; possibly TRBD1 for D (6 bases). V was trimmed by 2 bases and J by 4 bases, leaving 14 bases between them. The CDR3 has 15 residues. Germline V gives CDR1 MNHEY, CDR2 SVGAGI. CDR3 in amino acids: CASSYPGGGRTEAFF. The CDR3, as DNA: TGTGCCAGCAGTTACCCCGGAGGGGGGCGCACTGAAGCTTTCTTT.